This TCR beta chain was recovered during a study of T-cell reconstitution after alpha-beta-depleted transplantation in children. Unique molecular identifiers were used in preparing the TCRbeta library. TCRdb reanalysed the PCR reads using MiXCR and keeps one entry per CDR3 protein. The table includes roughly 500,000 distinct CDR3 sequences, roughly 33% detected once. This clonotype was counted a few times. The V gene lost 5 bases and the J gene lost 6 bases, with 17 bases spanning the gap. Germline V gene data show CDR1 as GTSNPN and CDR2 as SVGIG (reference sequence). The CDR3 length is 14 residues. The receptor was isolated from a human donor who donated a stem cell graft to a child with aplastic anemia. J is TRBJ2-1 and V is TRBV30, with D possibly TRBD1 on 5 matching bases. This specimen consisted of PBMCs from the stem cell graft donor, obtained from the stem cell graft. The CDR3 DNA reads as TGTGCCTGGGACGCAGGGTTGCCGCTCAATGAGCAGTTCTTC. Its protein is CAWDAGLPLNEQFF.